These T cell receptor beta chains were read from a single sample in a study of long-term antiretroviral therapy in people with HIV. Measured with immunoSEQ multiplex PCR; TCRdb has only the in-frame clones, and not every one. The table has fewer than 30,000 clones, roughly 79% seen once. The sample here was unsorted PBMCs, taken 2.1 years after starting antiretroviral therapy. These receptors came from a man aged 30 to 45 with HIV. CDR3s include the opening cysteine and the closing phenylalanine or tryptophan. The order of the fields is clone size, D gene, V gene, J gene, CDR3 DNA, CDR3 protein. The D gene is left open where the match is weak. Size values are once, few and many counts, or a class for expanded clones, and some rows have none.

NA	NA	TRBV27	TRBJ2-3	TGTGCCAGCAGTTTACAGACCGGGGATACGCAGTATTTT	CASSLQTGDTQYF
NA	NA	TRBV14	TRBJ2-7	TGTGCCAGCAGCCAGGTTAAGACGACGTTGGTGTACGAGCAGTACTTC	CASSQVKTTLVYEQYF
NA	NA	TRBV19	TRBJ1-4	TGTGCCAGTAGCCAGCGGGATGATCCAAATGAAAAACTGTTTTTT	CASSQRDDPNEKLFF
NA	NA	TRBV5-4	TRBJ1-6	TGTGCCAGCAGACAGGGTGGATCCTATAATTCACCCCTCCACTTT	CASRQGGSYNSPLHF
NA	NA	TRBV7-9	TRBJ2-5	TGTGCCAGCAGCTCCCCACGGGGTGACGCTAAAGAGACCCAGTACTTC	CASSSPRGDAKETQYF
NA	NA	TRBV25-1	TRBJ1-1	TGTGCCAGCAGGGGAGGGGCGGTGAACACTGAAGCTTTCTTT	CASRGGAVNTEAFF
NA	NA	TRBV4-3	TRBJ2-2	TGCGCCAGCAGCCACAAGAGGGGCCCCGGGGAGCTGTTTTTT	CASSHKRGPGELFF
once	NA	TRBV6-1	TRBJ1-2	TGTGCCAGCGTTTCGACGGGATTCTATGGCTACACCTTC	CASVSTGFYGYTF
NA	TRBD2	TRBV30	TRBJ2-3	TGTGCCTGGAGTGTATTGGTACTAGCGGGAGATAGCGGCACAGATACGCAGTATTTT	CAWSVLVLAGDSGTDTQYF
NA	NA	TRBV9	TRBJ2-5	TGTGCCAGCGGGGCGGGGGCGTACCAAGAGACCCAGTACTTC	CASGAGAYQETQYF
NA	TRBD2	TRBV9	TRBJ2-3	TGTGCCAGCAGCGAAGGCCGCTTTAGGGCTAGCGGGAGCCCAGATACGCAGTATTTT	CASSEGRFRASGSPDTQYF
NA	NA	TRBV10-2	TRBJ1-5	TGCGCCAGCAGGAGCACAGGGCGCAATCAGCCCCAGCATTTT	CASRSTGRNQPQHF
NA	NA	TRBV5-1	TRBJ2-3	TGCGCCAGCAGCTGGGACCCGCAGCAGACTAGCACAGATACGCAGTATTTT	CASSWDPQQTSTDTQYF
NA	NA	TRBV7-6	TRBJ2-3	TGTGCCAGCAGCCTATATCTAAGCGCCACAGATACGCAGTATTTT	CASSLYLSATDTQYF
NA	NA	TRBV7-6	TRBJ1-4	TGTGCCAGCAGCCCTCAGGGGCGAACTAATGAAAAACTGTTTTTT	CASSPQGRTNEKLFF
NA	NA	TRBV21-1	TRBJ2-5	TGTGCCAGCAGCTTGCGGGACTCCACAGAGACCCAGTACTTC	CASSLRDSTETQYF
NA	NA	TRBV11-3	TRBJ2-2	TGTGCCAGCAGCCCACGGGGGCAAACCGGGGAGCTGTTTTTT	CASSPRGQTGELFF
few	NA	TRBV27	TRBJ1-4	TGTGCCAGCAGTTCACATCAGGATATAGTAAAACTGTTTTTT	CASSSHQDIVKLFF
NA	NA	TRBV6-6	TRBJ1-1	TGTGCCAGCAGTTACTCGTTGAACACTGAAGCTTTCTTT	CASSYSLNTEAFF
NA	NA	TRBV9	TRBJ2-7	TGTGCCAGCAGCGTAGAGGCCAGGTCCTACGAGCAGTACTTC	CASSVEARSYEQYF
few	NA	TRBV5-6	TRBJ2-7	TGTGCCAGCAACCCCCGGAACGGGTTTTCCTACGAGCAGTACTTC	CASNPRNGFSYEQYF
NA	TRBD1	TRBV6-9	TRBJ2-6	TGTGCCAGCAGTTTAAGGACAGGGCTTCTCGACTCTGGGGCCAACGTCCTGACTTTC	CASSLRTGLLDSGANVLTF
NA	TRBD2	TRBV7-8	TRBJ2-5	TGTGCCAGCAGCTTAACCTGGGAGTTACTAGCGGGGGGCCAAGAGACCCAGTACTTC	CASSLTWELLAGGQETQYF
NA	NA	TRBV5-6	TRBJ1-2	TGTGCCAGCAGCTCTGCCGGGGCTATTAACTATGGCTACACCTTC	CASSSAGAINYGYTF
NA	NA	TRBV9	TRBJ2-7	TGTGCCAGCAGCCCCCACTCCAGCGCGGATTCCTACGAGCAGTACTTC	CASSPHSSADSYEQYF
NA	TRBD1	TRBV7-9	TRBJ2-3	TGTGCCAGCAGCCGGACAGGGGCGAAGGGGGATACGCAGTATTTT	CASSRTGAKGDTQYF
NA	TRBD2	TRBV5-6	TRBJ2-1	TGTGCCAGCAGCTTAGCTAGCGGAGCCTACAATGAGCAGTTCTTC	CASSLASGAYNEQFF
NA	NA	TRBV7-9	TRBJ2-2	TGTGCCAGCAGCTTAGGTCGGACGGTGAACACCGGGGAGCTGTTTTTT	CASSLGRTVNTGELFF
once	TRBD1	TRBV6-5	TRBJ1-4	TGTGCCAGCAGCCCGACAGGGGGTGTAAATGAAAAACTGTTTTTT	CASSPTGGVNEKLFF
NA	NA	TRBV7-2	TRBJ1-5	TGTGCCAGCAGCTATGGACAGAATCAGCCCCAGCATTTT	CASSYGQNQPQHF
once	NA	TRBV25-1	TRBJ1-6	TGTGCCAGCAGTGAACAGGGGATTCACTCACCCCTCCACTTT	CASSEQGIHSPLHF
NA	NA	TRBV30	TRBJ2-2	TGTGCCTGGAGTCGGGTAGGGACCGCTAGGCCCGGGGAGCTGTTTTTT	CAWSRVGTARPGELFF
NA	TRBD2	TRBV29-1	TRBJ2-7	TGCAGCGTTGAAGGGAGCGCGGGAGTTATCCACGAGCAGTACTTC	CSVEGSAGVIHEQYF
NA	NA	TRBV15	TRBJ2-1	TGTGCCACCAGCAGATACCCTCCCGGACAGCCCTACAATGAGCAGTTCTTC	CATSRYPPGQPYNEQFF
NA	NA	TRBV27	TRBJ2-5	TGTGCCAGCAGTTTATCAGAAGGGTCGGAAGAGACCCAGTACTTC	CASSLSEGSEETQYF
NA	NA	TRBV7-2	TRBJ2-2	TGTGCCAGCAGCTTATGGGAAACCCTTATTAGCGGGGAGCTGTTTTTT	CASSLWETLISGELFF
NA	NA	TRBV2	TRBJ2-6	TGTGCCAGCAGTGGGGGGACTGTTGACTCTGGGGCCAACGTCCTGACTTTC	CASSGGTVDSGANVLTF
NA	TRBD2	TRBV30	TRBJ2-7	TGTGCCTGGAGTGTAATAGCGGGAGCCCACGAGCAGTACTTC	CAWSVIAGAHEQYF
NA	TRBD1	TRBV7-9	TRBJ1-2	TGTGCCAGCAGCCCGGACAGGGTAAATGGCTACACCTTC	CASSPDRVNGYTF
once	NA	TRBV1	TRBJ2-2	TGCACCAGCAGCCATGACAGGGTTGGCGGGAGGCTTAACACCGGGGAGCTGTTTTTT	CTSSHDRVGGRLNTGELFF
NA	NA	TRBV11-2	TRBJ1-2	TGTGCCAGCAGCCACCAGAAGGGCCACTATGGCTACACCTTC	CASSHQKGHYGYTF
NA	NA	TRBV19	TRBJ2-2	TGTGCCAGTAGTAGCCTCGGGGCGAACACCGGGGAGCTGTTTTTT	CASSSLGANTGELFF
NA	NA	TRBV29-1	TRBJ1-1	TGCAGCGTCACAGGGTTGAACACTGAAGCTTTCTTT	CSVTGLNTEAFF
NA	NA	TRBV6-1	TRBJ1-2	TGTGCCAGTAGGAACAACGAGGGCTACACCTTC	CASRNNEGYTF
NA	NA	TRBV6-1	TRBJ1-3	TGTGCCAGCAGCCCACTATCAGGATCGGGAAACACCATATATTTT	CASSPLSGSGNTIYF